This T cell receptor (beta chain) was sequenced in a study of cytomegalovirus exposure and HLA in healthy donors. For the study at large: An analysis done earlier identified 100 million to 140 million unique TCR beta sequences from about 179 million T cells.

V was pared by 4 bases and J by 0 bases, with 8 bases of the junction left unmatched. CDR3 length: 17 amino acids. Germline V gene data show CDR1 as SGHRS and CDR2 as YFSETQ. PCR used 60 Vbeta primers and 13 Jbeta primers. Sequencing was performed with immunoSEQ multiplex PCR; in TCRdb, only in-frame clones are kept and a portion is missing. The table shows some 110,000 clones, with about 70% occurring only once. The specimen sequenced was PBMCs. The chain links TRBV5-1 to TRBJ2-7, with 12 bases identical to TRBD2. The origin of this receptor is a woman aged 55-69 years in good health and CMV-seropositive. In DNA form, the CDR3 reads TGCGCCAGCAGCCCTGGACTAGCGGGGTTCTACTCCTACGAGCAGTACTTC. It yields the protein CASSPGLAGFYSYEQYF.